The clone carrying this T cell receptor (beta chain) showed up many times. Its antigen is not identified. Indicated time point: newly diagnosed GD, antithyroid drugs for less than 3 months. After RNA was extracted from PBMCs, the TCR library was made from it. This sample was taken from a study of regulatory T cells in long-lasting Graves disease. Study context: Those Graves' patients who were newly diagnosed had been on antithyroid drugs under 3 months. The study, taken as a whole, reports: TCR diversity was lower in persistent Graves' patients than in newly diagnosed ones.

Germline V lookup: CDR1 SGHDT, CDR2 YYEEEE. CDR3 length equals 17 residues. V lost 4 bases and J lost 0, with 19 bases in between. For TCR beta, libraries came from iRepertoire HTBI primers and Arm-PCR of CDR3 regions. MiXCR was run by TCRdb on the multiplex PCR reads, yielding one entry per CDR3 protein. The table has over 500,000 distinct CDR3 sequences, about 15% seen once. These records were also assigned to another study, of T cells in Graves' hyperthyroidism and ophthalmopathy.

The sequence came from a woman aged 25 to 39 with Graves disease. The rearrangement links TRBV5-6 to TRBJ1-2; no definite D call. The input for sequencing was peripheral blood mononuclear cells (PBMCs), taken at new diagnosis, from a patient treated with antithyroid drugs. CDR3: CASSQTVEISANYGYTF. In DNA form, the CDR3 reads TGTGCCAGCAGCCAGACTGTCGAAATATCAGCTAACTATGGCTACACCTTC.